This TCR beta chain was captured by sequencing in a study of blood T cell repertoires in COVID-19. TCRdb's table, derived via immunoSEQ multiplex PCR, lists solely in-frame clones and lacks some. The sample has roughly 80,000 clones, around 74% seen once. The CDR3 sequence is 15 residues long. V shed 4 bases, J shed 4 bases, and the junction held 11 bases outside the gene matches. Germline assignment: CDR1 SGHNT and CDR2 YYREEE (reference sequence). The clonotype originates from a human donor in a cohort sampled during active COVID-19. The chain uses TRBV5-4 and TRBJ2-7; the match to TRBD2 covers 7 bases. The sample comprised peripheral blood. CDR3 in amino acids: CASSPQAGLSYEQYF. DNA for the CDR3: TGTGCCAGCAGCCCCCAAGCGGGGTTATCTTACGAGCAGTACTTC. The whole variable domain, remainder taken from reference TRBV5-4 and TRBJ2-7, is ETGVTQSPTHLIKTRGQQVTLRCSSQSGHNTVSWYQQALGQGPQFIFQYYREEENGRGNFPPRFSGLQFPNYSSELNVNALELDDSALYLCASSPQAGLSYEQYFGPGTRLTVT.